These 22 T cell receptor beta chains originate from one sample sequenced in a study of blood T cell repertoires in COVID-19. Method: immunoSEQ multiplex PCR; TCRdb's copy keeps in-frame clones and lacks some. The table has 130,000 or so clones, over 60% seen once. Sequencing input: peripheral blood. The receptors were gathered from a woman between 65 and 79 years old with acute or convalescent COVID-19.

CDR3 sequence reads: CASSRRDRNYGYTF. The CDR3 DNA follows: TGTGCCAGCAGTCGACGGGACAGAAACTATGGCTACACCTTC. The chain has TRBV27 and TRBJ1-2; the match to TRBD1 covers 7 bases. This CDR3 is built from 14 residues. Germline CDR1 MNHEY, CDR2 SMNVEV (reference sequence). J gave up 2 bases and V 5 bases, and 5 bases lay outside the gene matches.

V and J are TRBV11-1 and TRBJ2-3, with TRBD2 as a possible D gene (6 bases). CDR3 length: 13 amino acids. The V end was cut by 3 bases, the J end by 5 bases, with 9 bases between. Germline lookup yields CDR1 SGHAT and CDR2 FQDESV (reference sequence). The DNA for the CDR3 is TGTGCCAGCAGCTTTTCCGGGGGAGATACGCAGTATTTT. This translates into CASSFSGGDTQYF.

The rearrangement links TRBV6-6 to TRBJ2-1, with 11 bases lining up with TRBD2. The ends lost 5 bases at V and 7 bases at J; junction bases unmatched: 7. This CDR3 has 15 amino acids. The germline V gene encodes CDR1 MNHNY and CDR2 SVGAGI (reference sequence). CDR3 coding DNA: TGTGCCAGCAGTCGCCCGACTAGCGGGAAGAATGAGCAGTTCTTC. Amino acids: CASSRPTSGKNEQFF.

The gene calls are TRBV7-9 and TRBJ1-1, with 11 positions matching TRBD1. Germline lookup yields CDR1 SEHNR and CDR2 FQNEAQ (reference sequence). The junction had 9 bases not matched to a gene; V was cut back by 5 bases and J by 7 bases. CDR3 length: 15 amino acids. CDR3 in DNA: TGTGCCAGCAGCACCCGGGGACAGGGGGAGGGTGAAGCTTTCTTT. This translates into CASSTRGQGEGEAFF.

In DNA, the CDR3 is TGTGCCAGCAGCACTCCTCTTAGCGGGAGGGCCCGTCACGAGCAGTACTTC. This codes for CASSTPLSGRARHEQYF. The chain is built from TRBV7-8 and TRBJ2-7; 11 bases map to TRBD2. Unmatched junction bases numbered 14, after V lost 5 bases and J lost 5 bases. CDR3 length: 17 amino acids. Looked up from germline, CDR1 is SGHVS and CDR2 is FQNEAQ.

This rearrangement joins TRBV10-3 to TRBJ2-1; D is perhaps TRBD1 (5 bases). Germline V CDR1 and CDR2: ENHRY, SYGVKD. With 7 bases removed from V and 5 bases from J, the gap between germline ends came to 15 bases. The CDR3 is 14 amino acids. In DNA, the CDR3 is TGTGCCATCACCCTAGGAGTAGGGGACAATGAGCAGTTCTTC. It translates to CAITLGVGDNEQFF.

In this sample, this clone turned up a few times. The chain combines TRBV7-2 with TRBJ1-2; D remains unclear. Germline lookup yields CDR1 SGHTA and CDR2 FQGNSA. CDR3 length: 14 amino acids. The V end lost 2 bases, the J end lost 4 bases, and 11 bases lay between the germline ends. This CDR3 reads CASSLPTIGYGYTF. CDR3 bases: TGTGCCAGCAGCTTACCAACTATTGGCTATGGCTACACCTTC.

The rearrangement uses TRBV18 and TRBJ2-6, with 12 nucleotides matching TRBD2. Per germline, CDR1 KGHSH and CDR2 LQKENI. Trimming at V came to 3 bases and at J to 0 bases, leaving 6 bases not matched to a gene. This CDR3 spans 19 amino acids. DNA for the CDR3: TGTGCCAGCTCACCTCGACTAGCGGGAGTTGACTCTGGGGCCAACGTCCTGACTTTC. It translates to CASSPRLAGVDSGANVLTF.

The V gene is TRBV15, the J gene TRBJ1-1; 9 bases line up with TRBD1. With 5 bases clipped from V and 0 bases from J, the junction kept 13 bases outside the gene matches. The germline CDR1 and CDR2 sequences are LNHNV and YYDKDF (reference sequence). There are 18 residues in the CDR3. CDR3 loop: CATSSPGQGPHLNTEAFF. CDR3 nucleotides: TGTGCCACCAGCTCTCCCGGACAGGGGCCCCACCTGAACACTGAAGCTTTCTTT.

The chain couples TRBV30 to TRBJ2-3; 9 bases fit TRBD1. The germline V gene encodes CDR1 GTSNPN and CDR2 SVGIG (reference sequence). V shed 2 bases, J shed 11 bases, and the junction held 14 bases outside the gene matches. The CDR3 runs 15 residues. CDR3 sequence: CAWSPPTGGRSLQYF. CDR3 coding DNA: TGTGCCTGGAGTCCGCCCACAGGGGGCCGGAGTCTGCAGTATTTT.

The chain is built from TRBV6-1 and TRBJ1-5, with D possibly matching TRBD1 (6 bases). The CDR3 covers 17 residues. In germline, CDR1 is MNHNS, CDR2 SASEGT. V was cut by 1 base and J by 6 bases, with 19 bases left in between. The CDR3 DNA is TGTGCCAGCAGTGAAGTTTTATCCCGGCAGGGGAGTCAGCCCCAGCATTTT. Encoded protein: CASSEVLSRQGSQPQHF.

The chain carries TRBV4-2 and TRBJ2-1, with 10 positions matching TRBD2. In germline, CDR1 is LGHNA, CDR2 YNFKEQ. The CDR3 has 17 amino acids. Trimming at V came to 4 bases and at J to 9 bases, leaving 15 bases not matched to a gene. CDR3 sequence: CASSPAPLAGDPGEQFF. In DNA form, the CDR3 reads TGTGCCAGCAGCCCCGCCCCTCTAGCGGGAGACCCCGGTGAGCAGTTCTTC.

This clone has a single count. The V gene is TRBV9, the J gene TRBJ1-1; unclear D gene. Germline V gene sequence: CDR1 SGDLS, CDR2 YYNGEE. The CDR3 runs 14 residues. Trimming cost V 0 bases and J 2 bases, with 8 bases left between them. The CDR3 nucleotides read TGTGCCAGCAGCGTAGATATGTTTAACACTGAAGCTTTCTTT. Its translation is CASSVDMFNTEAFF.

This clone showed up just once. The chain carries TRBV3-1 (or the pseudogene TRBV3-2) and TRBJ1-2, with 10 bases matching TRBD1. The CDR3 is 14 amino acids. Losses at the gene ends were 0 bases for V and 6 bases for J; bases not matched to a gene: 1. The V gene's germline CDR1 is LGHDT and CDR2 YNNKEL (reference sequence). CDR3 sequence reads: CASSQEDRGDGYTF. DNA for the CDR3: TGTGCCAGCAGCCAAGAGGACAGGGGGGATGGCTACACCTTC.

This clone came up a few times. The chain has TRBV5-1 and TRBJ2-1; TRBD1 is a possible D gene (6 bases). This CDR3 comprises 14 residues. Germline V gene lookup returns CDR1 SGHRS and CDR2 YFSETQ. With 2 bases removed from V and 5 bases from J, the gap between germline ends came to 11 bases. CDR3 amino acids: CASSLWDTDNEQFF. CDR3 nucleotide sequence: TGCGCCAGCAGCTTATGGGACACCGACAATGAGCAGTTCTTC.

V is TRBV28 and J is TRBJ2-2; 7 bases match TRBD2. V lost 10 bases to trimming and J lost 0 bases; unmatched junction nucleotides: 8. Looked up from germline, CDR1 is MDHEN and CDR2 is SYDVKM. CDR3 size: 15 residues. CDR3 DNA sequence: TGTGCCACCTACCGGGGAGGGCCGAACACCGGGGAGCTGTTTTTT. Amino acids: CATYRGGPNTGELFF.

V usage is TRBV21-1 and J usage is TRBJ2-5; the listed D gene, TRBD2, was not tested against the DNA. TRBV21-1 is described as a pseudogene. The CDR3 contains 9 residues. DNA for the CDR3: TGTGCCAGCTCCCGGACCCAGTACTTC. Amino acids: CASSRTQYF.

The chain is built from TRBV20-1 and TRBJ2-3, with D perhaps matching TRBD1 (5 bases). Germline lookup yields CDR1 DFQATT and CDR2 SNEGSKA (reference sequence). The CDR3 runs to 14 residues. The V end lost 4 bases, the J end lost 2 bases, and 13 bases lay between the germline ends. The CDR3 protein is CSATDSFLTDTQYF. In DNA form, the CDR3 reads TGCAGTGCTACTGACAGTTTCCTCACAGATACGCAGTATTTT.

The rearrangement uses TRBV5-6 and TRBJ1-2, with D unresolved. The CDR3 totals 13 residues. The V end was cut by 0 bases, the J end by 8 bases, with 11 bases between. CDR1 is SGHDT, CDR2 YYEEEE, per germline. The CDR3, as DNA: TGTGCCAGCAGCTTGGCTCGGAGGGAAGGCTACACCTTC. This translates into CASSLARREGYTF. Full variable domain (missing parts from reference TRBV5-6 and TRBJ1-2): DAGVTQSPTHLIKTRGQQVTLRCSPKSGHDTVSWYQQALGQGPQFIFQYYEEEERQRGNFPDRFSGHQFPNYSSELNVNALLLGDSALYLCASSLARREGYTFGSGTRLTVV.

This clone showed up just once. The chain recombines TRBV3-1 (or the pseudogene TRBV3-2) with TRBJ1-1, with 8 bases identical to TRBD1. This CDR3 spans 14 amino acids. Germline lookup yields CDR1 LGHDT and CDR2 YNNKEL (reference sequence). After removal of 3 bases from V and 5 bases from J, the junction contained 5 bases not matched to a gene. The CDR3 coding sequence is TGTGCCAGCAGCCAGGACAGGGCGAGAACTGAAGCTTTCTTT. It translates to CASSQDRARTEAFF.

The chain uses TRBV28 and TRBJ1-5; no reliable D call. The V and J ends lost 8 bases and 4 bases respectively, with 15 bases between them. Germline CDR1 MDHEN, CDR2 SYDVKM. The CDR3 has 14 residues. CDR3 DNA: TGTGCCAGCGAACGGGCGGCGGGTAATCAGCCCCAGCATTTT. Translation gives CASERAAGNQPQHF.

The CDR3 region has the DNA TGTGCCAGCAGCTTAAATATGAATCAGCCCCAGCATTTT. This gives the protein CASSLNMNQPQHF. V gene TRBV11-2 combines with J gene TRBJ1-5; no firm D call. Per the germline V gene, CDR1 is SGHAT and CDR2 is FQNNGV. V lost 2 bases to trimming and J lost 4 bases, with 6 bases between them. The CDR3 has 13 residues.